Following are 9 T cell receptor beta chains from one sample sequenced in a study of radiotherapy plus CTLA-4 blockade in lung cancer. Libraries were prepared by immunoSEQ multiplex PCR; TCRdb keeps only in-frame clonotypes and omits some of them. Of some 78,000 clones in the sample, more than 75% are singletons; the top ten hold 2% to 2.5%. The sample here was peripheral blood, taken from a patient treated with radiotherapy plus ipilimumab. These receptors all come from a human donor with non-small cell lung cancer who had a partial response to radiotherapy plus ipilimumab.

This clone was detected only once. CDR3 DNA: TGTGCCAGCGGATTAGCGGGAGCACCCTACAATGAGCAGTTCTTC. The encoded protein is CASGLAGAPYNEQFF. This chain joins TRBV9 and TRBJ2-1; 9 bases fit TRBD2. This CDR3 comprises 15 residues. Trimming removed 7 bases from V and 2 bases from J; junction bases left unmatched: 7. Germline V CDR1 and CDR2: SGDLS, YYNGEE.

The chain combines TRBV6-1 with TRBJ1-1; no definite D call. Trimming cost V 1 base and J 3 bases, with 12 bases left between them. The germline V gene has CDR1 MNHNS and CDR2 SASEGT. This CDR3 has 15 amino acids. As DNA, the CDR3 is TGTGCCAGCAGTGAAGAGGGCTGGAGGTACACTGAAGCTTTCTTT. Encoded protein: CASSEEGWRYTEAFF.

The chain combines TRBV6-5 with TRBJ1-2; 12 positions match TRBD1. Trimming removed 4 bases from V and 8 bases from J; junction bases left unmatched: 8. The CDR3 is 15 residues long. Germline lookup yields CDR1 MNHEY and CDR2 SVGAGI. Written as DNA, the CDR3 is TGTGCCAGCAGTTGGGACCGGGACAGGGGGCGAGGCTACACCTTC. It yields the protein CASSWDRDRGRGYTF.

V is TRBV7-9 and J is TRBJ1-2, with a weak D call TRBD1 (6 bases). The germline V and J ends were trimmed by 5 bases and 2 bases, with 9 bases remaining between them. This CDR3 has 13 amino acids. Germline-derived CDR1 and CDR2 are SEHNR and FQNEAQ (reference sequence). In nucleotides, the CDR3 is TGTGCCAGCAGCCCCGACAGGAACTATGGCTACACCTTC. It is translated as CASSPDRNYGYTF.

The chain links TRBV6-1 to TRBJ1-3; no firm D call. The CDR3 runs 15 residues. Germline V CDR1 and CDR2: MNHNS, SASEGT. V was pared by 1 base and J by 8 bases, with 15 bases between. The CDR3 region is CASSEGATSLDTIYF. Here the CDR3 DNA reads TGTGCCAGCAGTGAAGGGGCGACGTCGTTGGACACCATATATTTT.

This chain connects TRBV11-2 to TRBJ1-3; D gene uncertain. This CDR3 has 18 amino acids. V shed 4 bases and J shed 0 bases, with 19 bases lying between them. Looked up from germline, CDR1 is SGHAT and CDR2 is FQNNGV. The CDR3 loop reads CASSSPLGLGASGNTIYF. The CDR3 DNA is TGTGCCAGCAGCTCCCCCTTAGGTCTCGGAGCCTCTGGAAACACCATATATTTT.

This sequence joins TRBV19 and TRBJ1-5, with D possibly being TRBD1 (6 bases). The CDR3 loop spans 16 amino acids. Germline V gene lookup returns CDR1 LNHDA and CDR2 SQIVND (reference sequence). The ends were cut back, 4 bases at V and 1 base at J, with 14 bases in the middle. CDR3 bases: TGTGCCAGTAGTAGAACCGGGACAACAAGCAATCAGCCCCAGCATTTT. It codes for CASSRTGTTSNQPQHF.

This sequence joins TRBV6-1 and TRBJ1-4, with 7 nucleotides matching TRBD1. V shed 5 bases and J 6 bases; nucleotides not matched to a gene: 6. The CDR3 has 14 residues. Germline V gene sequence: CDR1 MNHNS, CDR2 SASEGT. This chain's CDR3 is CASSRQGRDEKLFF. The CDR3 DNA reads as TGTGCCAGCAGTCGACAGGGAAGGGATGAAAAACTGTTTTTT.

Written as DNA, the CDR3 is TGTGCCAGCACCCCGGCAAGGGGGGGAAATCAGCCCCAGCATTTT. This sequence encodes CASTPARGGNQPQHF. J is TRBJ1-5 and V is TRBV2; the D gene is possibly TRBD1 (6 bases). This CDR3 region has 15 residues. V lost 7 bases and J lost 4, with 17 bases in between. Germline V gene lookup returns CDR1 SNHLY and CDR2 FYNNEI.